Below are 18 T cell receptor beta chains sequenced from a single sample in a study of blood T cells in healthy people across ages. Together with a sample-barcoded 5' primer, a J-beta primer mix was included in a second PCR lasting about 7 to 12 cycles. TCRdb re-analysed the 5' RACE reads in MiXCR, keeping a single row per CDR3 protein. The top ten clones hold approximately 22% of a sample with around 710,000 distinct CDR3 sequences, about 42% of them seen once. Sequencing was done on a sample of blood. These receptors were collected from an older woman in good health.

This chain joins TRBV7-8 and TRBJ2-7; D uncertain. The germline CDR1 and CDR2 sequences are SGHVS and FQNEAQ. With 4 bases removed from V and 7 bases from J, the gap between germline ends came to 14 bases. CDR3 length: 13 residues. Here the CDR3 DNA reads TGTGCCAGCAGCTCGGCTGGGCCCTCTGAGCAGTACTTC. It codes for CASSSAGPSEQYF.

The genes are TRBV24-1 and TRBJ1-5; D is ambiguous. Germline lookup yields CDR1 KGHDR and CDR2 SFDVKD. Deletions cut 0 bases from V and 6 bases from J, with 14 bases between. The length of the CDR3 is 16 residues. CDR3 region: CATSDLRSDPGQPQHF. The CDR3 DNA reads as TGTGCCACCAGTGATTTGCGGTCCGATCCGGGTCAGCCCCAGCATTTT.

This sequence joins TRBV20-1 and TRBJ1-4; 7 positions agree with TRBD1. The J segment lost 6 bases and the V segment lost 7 bases, leaving 8 bases of the junction unmatched. This CDR3 spans 13 amino acids. Germline values: CDR1 DFQATT, CDR2 SNEGSKA (reference sequence). The CDR3 region is CSVPGQGDEKLFF. The CDR3 DNA follows: TGCAGTGTTCCGGGCCAGGGGGATGAAAAACTGTTTTTT.

This clonotype was seen ten or more times. V and J are TRBV4-2 and TRBJ2-7; 13 bases map to TRBD2. The CDR3 loop spans 16 amino acids. Losses at the gene ends were 0 bases for V and 3 bases for J; bases not matched to a gene: 2. Per the germline V gene, CDR1 is LGHNA and CDR2 is YNFKEQ. The CDR3 nucleotides read TGTGCCAGCAGCCAAGAGAGGACTAGCGGGGGCTACGAGCAGTACTTC. This codes for CASSQERTSGGYEQYF.

This clonotype has just a few counts. The chain recombines TRBV4-2 with TRBJ1-6, with D tentatively TRBD1 (5 bases). The germline V and J ends were trimmed by 0 bases and 5 bases, with 11 bases remaining between them. This CDR3 has 16 residues. In germline, CDR1 is LGHNA, CDR2 YNFKEQ. The CDR3 spells CASSQESTGHNSPLHF. The DNA for the CDR3 is TGTGCCAGCAGCCAAGAATCGACGGGACATAATTCACCCCTCCACTTT.

The rearrangement joins TRBV5-1 to TRBJ2-4; D remains unclear. Gene TRBJ2-7 matches the end of the DNA better, so the J call may be wrong. The germline V gene has CDR1 SGHRS and CDR2 YFSETQ. The CDR3 totals 14 residues. The CDR3 nucleotides are TGCGCCAGCAGCTCGGGTCAAGCCACCGGCGAGCAGTACTTC. Residues: CASSSGQATGEQYF.

The chain uses TRBV20-1 and TRBJ1-1; 7 bases align to TRBD1. With 6 bases clipped from V and 0 bases from J, the junction kept 7 bases outside the gene matches. This CDR3 is 14 amino acids long. Looked up from germline, CDR1 is DFQATT and CDR2 is SNEGSKA (reference sequence). DNA of the CDR3: TGCAGTGCCAAAGGACAGGTCATGAACACTGAAGCTTTCTTT. The encoded protein is CSAKGQVMNTEAFF.

The rearrangement joins TRBV12-3 or TRBV12-4 to TRBJ2-5, with 7 bases fitting TRBD2. The J call may be faulty, since TRBJ2-7 better matches the DNA end. The CDR3 runs 13 residues. This CDR3 reads CASSFGEGLEQYF. The CDR3 DNA is TGTGCCAGCAGTTTCGGGGAGGGTCTCGAGCAGTACTTC.

This rearrangement joins TRBV20-1 to TRBJ1-6, with a possible D match to TRBD1 (5 bases). V was shortened by 6 bases and J by 10 bases, with 16 bases between the two germline ends. Germline V lookup: CDR1 DFQATT, CDR2 SNEGSKA (reference sequence). The CDR3 length is 13 residues. The CDR3 loop reads CSARPGGGSPLHF. The CDR3 coding sequence is TGCAGTGCACGACCGGGGGGAGGCTCACCCCTCCACTTT.

On this clonotype itself: This may stem from a read error, because a much larger clone lies one nucleotide away. This chain uses TRBV29-1 with TRBJ2-7, with D unresolved. Per germline, CDR1 SQVTM and CDR2 ANQGSEA. The CDR3 length is 11 residues. The CDR3 nucleotides are TGCAGCGTTAAAGAATCCTACGAGCAGTACTTC. Amino acid sequence: CSVKESYEQYF.

The chain employs TRBV10-3 and TRBJ2-7; a weak D match, TRBD1 (5 bases). TRBJ2-5 matches the DNA end more closely, so the J call is doubtful. This CDR3 has 18 amino acids. CDR1 and CDR2 (germline): ENHRY, SYGVKD. DNA for the CDR3: TGTGCCATCAGTGAGTCAGGGTCGCAGGGCGGAGTGGGGGAGACCCAGTACTTC. Translation gives CAISESGSQGGVGETQYF.

The chain employs TRBV4-2 and TRBJ2-4; 7 nucleotides line up with TRBD2. CDR1 and CDR2 from the germline V gene are LGHNA and YNFKEQ. The CDR3 has 13 residues. J gave up 13 bases and V 0 bases, and 6 bases lay outside the gene matches. CDR3 region: CASSQDKGREQYF. CDR3 nucleotide sequence: TGTGCCAGCAGCCAAGATAAGGGGCGGGAGCAGTACTTC.

Points on this clonotype: At one end the junction does not follow the germline gene, possibly because of a read error. V is TRBV24-1 and J is TRBJ2-1; 8 bases line up with TRBD1. Germline CDR1 reads KGHDR; CDR2 reads SFDVKD. The CDR3 sequence is 14 residues long. CDR3 sequence (DNA): TGCGCCACCAGCCCCAGGGGGCCCCGCAATGAGCAGTTCTTC. Its protein is CATSPRGPRNEQFF.

V is TRBV20-1 and J is TRBJ1-1; 10 nucleotides align to TRBD1. The germline V gene encodes CDR1 DFQATT and CDR2 SNEGSKA (reference sequence). The CDR3 totals 15 residues. V was clipped by 6 bases and J by 4 bases; unmatched bases: 11. The CDR3: CSATGTGAGGTEAFF. CDR3 coding DNA: TGCAGTGCAACGGGGACAGGGGCCGGGGGCACTGAAGCTTTCTTT.

This clonotype was seen more than once but under ten times. This sequence joins TRBV6-2 or TRBV6-3 and TRBJ1-5; the match to TRBD1 covers 7 bases. Germline V gene lookup returns CDR1 MNHEY and CDR2 SVGEGT. CDR3 size: 19 residues. The V and J ends lost 7 bases and 1 base, in that order; junction bases with no gene match: 19. The CDR3: CASTPRPLIQGLSNQPQHF. The DNA of the CDR3 is TGTGCCAGCACCCCTCGCCCCCTTATACAGGGGCTAAGCAATCAGCCCCAGCATTTT.

This clonotype was seen at least ten times. V is TRBV7-2 and J is TRBJ2-4; tentative D call: TRBD2 (6 bases). This CDR3 has 16 residues. V dropped 1 base and J dropped 0 bases, with 10 bases sitting between them. CDR1 is SGHTA, CDR2 FQGNSA, per germline. The CDR3 DNA reads as TGTGCCAGCAGCTTAGACGCGGGAATAGCCAAAAACATTCAGTACTTC. Translating gives CASSLDAGIAKNIQYF.

V gene TRBV11-1 combines with J gene TRBJ2-3; 8 nucleotides line up with TRBD2. The junction had 13 bases not matched to a gene; V was cut back by 5 bases and J by 0 bases. Germline V CDR1 and CDR2: SGHAT, FQDESV (reference sequence). CDR3 length: 18 amino acids. The CDR3 is CASSQYDTSGPSTDTQYF. Here the CDR3 DNA reads TGTGCCAGCAGCCAATATGATACTAGCGGACCTAGCACAGATACGCAGTATTTT.

This chain uses TRBV6-5 with TRBJ2-3; D tentatively reads TRBD1 or TRBD2 (6 bases each). Trimming took 5 bases from V and 1 from J, leaving 13 bases between them. Germline V gene sequence: CDR1 MNHEY, CDR2 SVGAGI. This CDR3 spans 15 amino acids. Here the CDR3 DNA reads TGTGCCAGCAGTAACGGTCGGGGGCGCACAGATACGCAGTATTTT. Protein product: CASSNGRGRTDTQYF.